This T cell receptor (beta chain) was identified in a study of OX40 agonist ivuxolimab in advanced cancers. Study-wide findings and caveats: At 0.1 to 3.0 mg/kg and by week 6, CD4+ and CD8+ T cells in the blood had expanded clonally.

Sequencing was performed with immunoSEQ multiplex PCR; in TCRdb, only in-frame clones are kept and a portion is missing. The sample includes 60,000 to 70,000 clones, 80% to 90% of them seen just once. This CDR3 is 15 amino acids long. With 8 bases removed from V and 7 bases from J, the gap between germline ends came to 24 bases. Germline loops: CDR1 ENHRY, CDR2 SYGVKD. For this clone: What it binds is not known.

The chain carries TRBV10-3 and TRBJ2-7; tentatively, D is TRBD2 (7 bases). The sequence derives from an adult with an advanced solid tumor such as melanoma, head and neck, liver or kidney cancer. The input for sequencing was CD4+ or CD8+ T cells sorted from blood, taken in a trial of the OX40 agonist ivuxolimab. This CDR3 is CAIRQGGGSRGEQYF. The CDR3 nucleotides read TGTGCCATCCGCCAAGGGGGAGGGAGCCGAGGGGAGCAGTACTTC.